The clone carrying this T cell receptor (beta chain) occurred many times. Antigen unknown. The data were taken from a study of T cells in Graves' hyperthyroidism and ophthalmopathy. Overall study findings and caveats: Among thyroid clonotypes expanded above 0.001, most also appeared in blood.

Fresh peripheral blood, more than 8 ml of it, supplied the PBMCs. The source material, RNA transcripts, was used to amplify TCR beta CDR3 regions. Primed by the HTBI set, a first-round RT-PCR was run on the TCR CDR3. TCRdb redid the calling of the multiplex PCR reads with MiXCR, one entry per CDR3 protein. The sample holds about 640,000 distinct CDR3 sequences, less than 25% seen once. The ends were cut back, 1 base at V and 3 bases at J, with 7 bases in the middle. Per germline, CDR1 SGHAT and CDR2 FQNNGV. This CDR3 has 14 amino acids. The sequence derives from a man under 40 with Graves' ophthalmopathy. Sequenced input: blood. The chain carries TRBV11-2 and TRBJ1-5, with D hard to call. The CDR3 DNA sequence: TGTGCCAGCAGCTTAGGGGCATCCAATCAGCCCCAGCATTTT. This codes for CASSLGASNQPQHF.